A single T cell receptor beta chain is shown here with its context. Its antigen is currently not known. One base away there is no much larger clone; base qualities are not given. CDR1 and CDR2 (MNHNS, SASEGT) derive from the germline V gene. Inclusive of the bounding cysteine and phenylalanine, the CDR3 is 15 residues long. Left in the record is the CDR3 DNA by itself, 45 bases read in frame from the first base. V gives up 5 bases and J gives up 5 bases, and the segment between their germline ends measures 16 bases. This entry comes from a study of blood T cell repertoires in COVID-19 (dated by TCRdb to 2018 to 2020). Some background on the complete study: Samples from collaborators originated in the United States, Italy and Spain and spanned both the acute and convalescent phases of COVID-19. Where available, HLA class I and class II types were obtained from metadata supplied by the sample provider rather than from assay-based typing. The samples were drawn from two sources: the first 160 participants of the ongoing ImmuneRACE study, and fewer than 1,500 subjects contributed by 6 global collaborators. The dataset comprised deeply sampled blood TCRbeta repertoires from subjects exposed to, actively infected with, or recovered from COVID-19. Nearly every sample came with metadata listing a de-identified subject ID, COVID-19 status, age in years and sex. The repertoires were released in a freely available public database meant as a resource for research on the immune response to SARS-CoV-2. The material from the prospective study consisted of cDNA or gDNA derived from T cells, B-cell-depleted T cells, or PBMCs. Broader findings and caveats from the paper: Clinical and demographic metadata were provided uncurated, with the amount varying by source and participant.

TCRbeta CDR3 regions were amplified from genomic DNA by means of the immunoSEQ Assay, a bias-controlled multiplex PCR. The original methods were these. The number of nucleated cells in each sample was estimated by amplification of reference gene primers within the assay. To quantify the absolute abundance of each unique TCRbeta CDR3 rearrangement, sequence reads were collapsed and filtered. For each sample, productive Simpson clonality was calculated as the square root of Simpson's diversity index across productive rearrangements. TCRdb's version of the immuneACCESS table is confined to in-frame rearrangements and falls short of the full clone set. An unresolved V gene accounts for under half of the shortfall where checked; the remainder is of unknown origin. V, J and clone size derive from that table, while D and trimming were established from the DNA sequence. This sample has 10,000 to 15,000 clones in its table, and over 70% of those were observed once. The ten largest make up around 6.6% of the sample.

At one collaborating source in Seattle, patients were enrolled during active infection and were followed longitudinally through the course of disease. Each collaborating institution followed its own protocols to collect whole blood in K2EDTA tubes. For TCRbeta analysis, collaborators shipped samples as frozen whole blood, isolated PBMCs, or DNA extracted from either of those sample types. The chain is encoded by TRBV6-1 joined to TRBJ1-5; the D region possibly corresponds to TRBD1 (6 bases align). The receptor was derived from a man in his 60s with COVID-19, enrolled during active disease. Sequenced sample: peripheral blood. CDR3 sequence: CASSLVQGPYQPQHF. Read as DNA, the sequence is TGTGCCAGCAGTCTCGTACAGGGTCCTTATCAGCCCCAGCATTTT.